Listed below are T cell receptor beta chains from one sample, sequenced in a study of blood T cell repertoires in COVID-19. Sequencing used immunoSEQ multiplex PCR; TCRdb keeps in-frame clones, though not all of them. The sample holds 50,000 to 60,000 clones, roughly 85% seen once. The sample was peripheral blood. The receptor source for this set is a human donor in a cohort sampled during active COVID-19. Both conserved end residues are part of each CDR3. D genes are given only for firm matches. Some rows have no size entry. The others give once, few or many, or a class for an expanded clone.

v_call: TRBV29-1; d_call: TRBD2; clone_size: -; j_call: TRBJ2-1; cdr3_nt: TGCAGCGGCGACACTAGCGGGAACTACAATGAGCAGTTCTTC; cdr3_aa: CSGDTSGNYNEQFF
v_call: TRBV15; d_call: -; clone_size: -; j_call: TRBJ2-3; cdr3_nt: TGTGCCACCAGCAGTCCTGGTAGTTCAGGGGATACGCAGTATTTT; cdr3_aa: CATSSPGSSGDTQYF
v_call: TRBV11-2; d_call: -; clone_size: -; j_call: TRBJ2-5; cdr3_nt: TGTGCCAGCACCAACGGGGAGACCCAGTACTTC; cdr3_aa: CASTNGETQYF
v_call: TRBV6-4; d_call: TRBD2; clone_size: -; j_call: TRBJ2-2; cdr3_nt: TGTGCCAGCAGACGGGAGGGCCACACCGGGGAGCTGTTTTTT; cdr3_aa: CASRREGHTGELFF
v_call: TRBV7-2; d_call: TRBD2; clone_size: -; j_call: TRBJ2-2; cdr3_nt: TGTGCCAGCAGCTTAGACGGGGGGGCGAACACCGGGGAGCTGTTTTTT; cdr3_aa: CASSLDGGANTGELFF
v_call: TRBV7-2; d_call: -; clone_size: once; j_call: TRBJ2-2; cdr3_nt: TGTGCCAGCAGCTTAGTCGGGGGAAGCACCGGGGAGCTGTTTTTT; cdr3_aa: CASSLVGGSTGELFF
v_call: TRBV30; d_call: -; clone_size: -; j_call: TRBJ1-1; cdr3_nt: TGTGCCTGGAGTCCAAACTTGGCGGGGATAGCTTTCTTT; cdr3_aa: CAWSPNLAGIAFF
v_call: TRBV19; d_call: TRBD1; clone_size: -; j_call: TRBJ2-2; cdr3_nt: TGTGCCAGTAGTATTCAGGGGGCGAAGTACGGGGAGCTGTTTTTT; cdr3_aa: CASSIQGAKYGELFF
v_call: TRBV18; d_call: -; clone_size: -; j_call: TRBJ2-7; cdr3_nt: TGTGCCAGCTCAGCACAGGGAGTCCTCCCCGAGCAGTACTTC; cdr3_aa: CASSAQGVLPEQYF
v_call: TRBV7-2; d_call: -; clone_size: -; j_call: TRBJ2-2; cdr3_nt: TGTGCCAGCAGATTCGGCGGCAACACCGGGGAGCTGTTTTTT; cdr3_aa: CASRFGGNTGELFF
v_call: TRBV7-2; d_call: TRBD2; clone_size: -; j_call: TRBJ2-1; cdr3_nt: TGTGCCACCGAAGCGGGAGGGATAACAAATGAGCAGTTCTTC; cdr3_aa: CATEAGGITNEQFF
v_call: TRBV28; d_call: TRBD1; clone_size: -; j_call: TRBJ2-7; cdr3_nt: TGTGCCAGCAGAAGGGGACAGGGGCTGACCTACGAGCAGTACTTC; cdr3_aa: CASRRGQGLTYEQYF
v_call: TRBV7-9; d_call: -; clone_size: once; j_call: TRBJ1-5; cdr3_nt: TGTGCCAGCAGCTTAGAACGCGGGGAGCCCCAGCATTTT; cdr3_aa: CASSLERGEPQHF
v_call: TRBV18; d_call: -; clone_size: -; j_call: TRBJ1-1; cdr3_nt: TGTGCCAGCTCACCCAGGGGGAACACTGAAGCTTTCTTT; cdr3_aa: CASSPRGNTEAFF
v_call: TRBV30; d_call: -; clone_size: -; j_call: TRBJ2-1; cdr3_nt: TGTGCCTGGAGTGCCCGGGGGTGGAATGAGCAGTTCTTC; cdr3_aa: CAWSARGWNEQFF
v_call: TRBV4-3; d_call: TRBD2; clone_size: -; j_call: TRBJ2-3; cdr3_nt: TGCGCCAGCAGCCAAGATTGGCGGAGCGGGGATGCAGATACGCAGTATTTT; cdr3_aa: CASSQDWRSGDADTQYF
v_call: TRBV19; d_call: TRBD1; clone_size: -; j_call: TRBJ1-2; cdr3_nt: TGTGCCAGTAGTATAAAACAGGGGTTCTCTGGCTACACCTTC; cdr3_aa: CASSIKQGFSGYTF
v_call: TRBV19; d_call: TRBD1; clone_size: -; j_call: TRBJ1-5; cdr3_nt: TGTGCCAGTAGTATATACAGGGGTAGCAATCAGCCCCAGCATTTT; cdr3_aa: CASSIYRGSNQPQHF
v_call: TRBV6-2/TRBV6-3; d_call: -; clone_size: -; j_call: TRBJ1-5; cdr3_nt: TGTGCCAGCAGTTACTGGGGGGAGGAACAGCCCCAGCATTTT; cdr3_aa: CASSYWGEEQPQHF
v_call: TRBV19; d_call: TRBD1; clone_size: -; j_call: TRBJ1-2; cdr3_nt: TGTGCCAGTAGTCCGCGACAGGGGTCCCATGGCTACACCTTC; cdr3_aa: CASSPRQGSHGYTF
v_call: TRBV2; d_call: TRBD1; clone_size: -; j_call: TRBJ2-2; cdr3_nt: TGTGCCAGCAGACGTGACAGGGGAGTTCCCGGGGAGCTGTTTTTT; cdr3_aa: CASRRDRGVPGELFF
v_call: TRBV24-1; d_call: -; clone_size: -; j_call: TRBJ2-1; cdr3_nt: TGTGCCACCAGTGAGGGCACCTACAATGAGCAGTTCTTC; cdr3_aa: CATSEGTYNEQFF
v_call: TRBV28; d_call: TRBD2; clone_size: -; j_call: TRBJ2-1; cdr3_nt: TGTGCCAGCAGCTGGACTAGTTGGAATGAGCAGTTCTTC; cdr3_aa: CASSWTSWNEQFF
v_call: TRBV10-3; d_call: -; clone_size: -; j_call: TRBJ2-3; cdr3_nt: TGTGCCATCAGTGAGACCTACGGGGGTTGGAGGCGACACACAGATACGCAGTATTTT; cdr3_aa: CAISETYGGWRRHTDTQYF
v_call: TRBV6-2/TRBV6-3; d_call: -; clone_size: -; j_call: TRBJ1-5; cdr3_nt: TGTGCCAGCAGTACAGGGATTGGCCAGCCCCAGCATTTT; cdr3_aa: CASSTGIGQPQHF
v_call: TRBV6-1; d_call: -; clone_size: -; j_call: TRBJ2-1; cdr3_nt: TGTGCCAGCAGTGATTTAGGGGCAGTCTCCTACAATGAGCAGTTCTTC; cdr3_aa: CASSDLGAVSYNEQFF
v_call: TRBV5-6; d_call: -; clone_size: -; j_call: TRBJ2-7; cdr3_nt: TGTGCCAGCAGCTTGGGTACAGGGAGAGTCTACGAGCAGTACTTC; cdr3_aa: CASSLGTGRVYEQYF
v_call: TRBV2; d_call: -; clone_size: -; j_call: TRBJ2-3; cdr3_nt: TGTGCCAGCAGGGCGGGAACAGATACGCAGTATTTT; cdr3_aa: CASRAGTDTQYF
v_call: TRBV6-5; d_call: -; clone_size: -; j_call: TRBJ1-6; cdr3_nt: TGTGCCAGCAGTTACGACAGAAAAAATAATTCACCCCTCCACTTT; cdr3_aa: CASSYDRKNNSPLHF
v_call: TRBV12-5; d_call: TRBD1; clone_size: -; j_call: TRBJ1-2; cdr3_nt: TGTGCTAGTGGTTTGGTATCGGGCAGGGGGCCCAACTATGGCTACACCTTC; cdr3_aa: CASGLVSGRGPNYGYTF
v_call: TRBV10-1; d_call: -; clone_size: -; j_call: TRBJ2-3; cdr3_nt: TGCGCCAGCAGTGAGGAGTCCGGGGGAGATACGCAGTATTTT; cdr3_aa: CASSEESGGDTQYF
v_call: TRBV4-3; d_call: TRBD1; clone_size: -; j_call: TRBJ2-2; cdr3_nt: TGCGCCAGCAGCCAAGGGACAGGGGGTACCGGGGAGCTGTTTTTT; cdr3_aa: CASSQGTGGTGELFF
v_call: TRBV7-9; d_call: -; clone_size: -; j_call: TRBJ1-1; cdr3_nt: TGTGCCAGCAGCCCCACACAGAACACTGAAGCTTTCTTT; cdr3_aa: CASSPTQNTEAFF
v_call: TRBV27; d_call: -; clone_size: -; j_call: TRBJ1-1; cdr3_nt: TGTGCCAGCAGTCCCCTAGCCAGGCCAATCCCTCGGGAAGCTTTCTTT; cdr3_aa: CASSPLARPIPREAFF
v_call: TRBV5-6; d_call: -; clone_size: -; j_call: TRBJ2-5; cdr3_nt: TGTGCCAGCAGCTTCGGTAGTGGGAGACAAGAGACCCAGTACTTC; cdr3_aa: CASSFGSGRQETQYF
v_call: TRBV5-5; d_call: TRBD2; clone_size: -; j_call: TRBJ2-1; cdr3_nt: TGTGCCAGCAGCTGGCTAGCGGGAGAAGGCAATGAGCAGTTCTTC; cdr3_aa: CASSWLAGEGNEQFF
v_call: TRBV6-6; d_call: -; clone_size: once; j_call: TRBJ2-1; cdr3_nt: TGTGCCAGCAGTTGGGGGGTGGGGCAGTTCTTC; cdr3_aa: CASSWGVGQFF
v_call: TRBV7-9; d_call: TRBD2; clone_size: few; j_call: TRBJ2-1; cdr3_nt: TGTGCCAGCAGCTTGGGGTCGCTAGCGGGAGTTGGGGAGCAGTTCTTC; cdr3_aa: CASSLGSLAGVGEQFF
v_call: TRBV27; d_call: -; clone_size: -; j_call: TRBJ1-5; cdr3_nt: TGTGCCAGCAGTTTATCGGTAGGAGGGTGGGGTAGTCAGCCCCAGCATTTT; cdr3_aa: CASSLSVGGWGSQPQHF
v_call: TRBV7-9; d_call: -; clone_size: -; j_call: TRBJ2-7; cdr3_nt: TGTGCCAGCAGCCCGGCTGGCCCACAGGGAAGGAGCTCCTACGAGCAGTACTTC; cdr3_aa: CASSPAGPQGRSSYEQYF
v_call: TRBV6-5; d_call: -; clone_size: -; j_call: TRBJ2-1; cdr3_nt: TGTGCCAGCAGTTACTCGAACAGGGACAATGAGCAGTTCTTC; cdr3_aa: CASSYSNRDNEQFF
v_call: TRBV6-2/TRBV6-3; d_call: -; clone_size: -; j_call: TRBJ1-1; cdr3_nt: TGTGCCAGCAGTTACGTCGGCGGCGGCACTGAAGCTTTCTTT; cdr3_aa: CASSYVGGGTEAFF
v_call: TRBV7-9; d_call: -; clone_size: -; j_call: TRBJ2-1; cdr3_nt: TGTGCCAGCAGCTGGGACTCCGAGCAGTTCTTC; cdr3_aa: CASSWDSEQFF